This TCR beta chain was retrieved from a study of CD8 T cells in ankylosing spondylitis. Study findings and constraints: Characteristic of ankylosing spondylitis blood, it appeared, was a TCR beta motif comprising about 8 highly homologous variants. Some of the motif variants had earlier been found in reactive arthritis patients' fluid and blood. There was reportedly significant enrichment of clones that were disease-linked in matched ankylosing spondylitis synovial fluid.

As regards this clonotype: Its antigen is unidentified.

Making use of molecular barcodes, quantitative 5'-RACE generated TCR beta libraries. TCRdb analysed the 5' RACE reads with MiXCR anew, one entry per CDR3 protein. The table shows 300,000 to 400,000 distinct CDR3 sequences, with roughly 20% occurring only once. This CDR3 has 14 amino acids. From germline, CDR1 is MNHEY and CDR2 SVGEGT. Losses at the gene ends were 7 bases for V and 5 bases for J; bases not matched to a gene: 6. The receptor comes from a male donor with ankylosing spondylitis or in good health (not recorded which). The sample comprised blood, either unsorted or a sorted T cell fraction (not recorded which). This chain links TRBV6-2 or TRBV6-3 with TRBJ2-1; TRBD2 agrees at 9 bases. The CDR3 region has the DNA TGTGCCAGCACTTCGGGACTAGCCCACAATGAGCAGTTCTTC. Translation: CASTSGLAHNEQFF.